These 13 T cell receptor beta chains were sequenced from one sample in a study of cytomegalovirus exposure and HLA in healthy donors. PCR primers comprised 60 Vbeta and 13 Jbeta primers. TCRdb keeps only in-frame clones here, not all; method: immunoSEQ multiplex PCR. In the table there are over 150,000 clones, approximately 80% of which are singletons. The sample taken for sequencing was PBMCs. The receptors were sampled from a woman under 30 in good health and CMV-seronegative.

CDR3 sequence reads: CASSPGQGGDNEKLFF. The DNA for the CDR3 is TGTGCCAGCAGCCCAGGACAAGGCGGGGATAATGAAAAACTGTTTTTT. The gene calls are TRBV7-9 and TRBJ1-4; D may be TRBD1 (5 bases). The CDR3 covers 16 residues. Trimming pared 5 bases from V and 4 bases from J, leaving 17 bases between. Per the germline V gene, CDR1 is SEHNR and CDR2 is FQNEAQ (reference sequence).

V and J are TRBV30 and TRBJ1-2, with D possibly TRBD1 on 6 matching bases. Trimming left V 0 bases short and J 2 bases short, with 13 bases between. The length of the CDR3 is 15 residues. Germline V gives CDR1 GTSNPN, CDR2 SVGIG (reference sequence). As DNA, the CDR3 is TGTGCCTGGAGTGTATTGGGGGGGGGCAACTATGGCTACACCTTC. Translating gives CAWSVLGGGNYGYTF.

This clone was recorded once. CDR3 coding DNA: TGTGCCAGTAGCGGTATTGGGGCATATTACGAGCAGTACTTC. This encodes CASSGIGAYYEQYF. This chain connects TRBV11-1 to TRBJ2-7; tentative D call: TRBD2 (6 bases). The length of the CDR3 is 14 residues. The germline V and J ends were trimmed by 9 bases and 4 bases, with 19 bases remaining between them. Germline lookup yields CDR1 SGHAT and CDR2 FQDESV (reference sequence).

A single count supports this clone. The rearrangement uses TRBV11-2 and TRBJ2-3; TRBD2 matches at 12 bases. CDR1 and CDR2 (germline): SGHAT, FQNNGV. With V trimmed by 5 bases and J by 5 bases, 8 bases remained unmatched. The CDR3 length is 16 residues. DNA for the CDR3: TGTGCCAGCAGCCCACTAGCGGGGGGACTGGTAGATACGCAGTATTTT. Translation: CASSPLAGGLVDTQYF.

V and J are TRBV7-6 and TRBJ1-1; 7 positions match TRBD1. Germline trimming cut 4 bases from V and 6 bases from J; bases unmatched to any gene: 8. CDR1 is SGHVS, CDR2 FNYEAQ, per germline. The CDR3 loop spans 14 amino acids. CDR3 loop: CASSSGQALAEAFF. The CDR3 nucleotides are TGTGCCAGCAGCTCCGGACAGGCCCTAGCTGAAGCTTTCTTT.

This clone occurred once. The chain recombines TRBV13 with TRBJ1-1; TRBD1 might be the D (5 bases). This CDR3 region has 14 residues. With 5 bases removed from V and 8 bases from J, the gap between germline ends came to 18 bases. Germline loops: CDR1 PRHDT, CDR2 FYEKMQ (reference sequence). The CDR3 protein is CASSPDMLQREAFF. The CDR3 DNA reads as TGTGCCAGCAGCCCGGACATGCTTCAGCGAGAAGCTTTCTTT.

The CDR3 DNA reads TGTGCCAGCTCCCCCTGGGGGTACTCGGACAGGGCCCAAGAGACCCAGTACTTC. It yields the protein CASSPWGYSDRAQETQYF. The chain recombines TRBV27 with TRBJ2-5; 8 positions agree with TRBD1. The length of the CDR3 is 18 residues. Germline-derived CDR1 and CDR2 are MNHEY and SMNVEV (reference sequence). V was clipped by 8 bases and J by 1 base; unmatched bases: 18.

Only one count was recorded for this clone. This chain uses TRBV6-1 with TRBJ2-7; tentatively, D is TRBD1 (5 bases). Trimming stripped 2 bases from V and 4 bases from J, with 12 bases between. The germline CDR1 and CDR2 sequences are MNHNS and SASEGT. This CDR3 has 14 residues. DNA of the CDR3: TGTGCCAGCAGTGAATATCAGGGAAATTACGAGCAGTACTTC. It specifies CASSEYQGNYEQYF.

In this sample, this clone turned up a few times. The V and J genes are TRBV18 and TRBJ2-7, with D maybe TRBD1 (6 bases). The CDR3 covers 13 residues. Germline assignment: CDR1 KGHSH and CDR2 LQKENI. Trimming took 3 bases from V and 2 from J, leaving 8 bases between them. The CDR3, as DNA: TGTGCCAGCTCACCGGACAGTGCCTACGAGCAGTACTTC. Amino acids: CASSPDSAYEQYF.

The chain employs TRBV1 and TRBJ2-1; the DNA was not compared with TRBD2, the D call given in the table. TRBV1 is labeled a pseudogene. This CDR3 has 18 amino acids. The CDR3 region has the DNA TGCACCAGCAGCCACCCAGGGGGACTAGCGGGGGCCTACAATGAGCAGTTCTTC. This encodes CTSSHPGGLAGAYNEQFF.

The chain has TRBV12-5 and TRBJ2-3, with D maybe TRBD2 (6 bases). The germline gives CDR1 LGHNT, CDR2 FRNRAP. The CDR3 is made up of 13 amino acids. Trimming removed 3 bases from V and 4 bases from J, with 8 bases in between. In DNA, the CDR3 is TGTGCTAGTGGTTTTTCGGGAGCAGATACGCAGTATTTT. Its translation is CASGFSGADTQYF.

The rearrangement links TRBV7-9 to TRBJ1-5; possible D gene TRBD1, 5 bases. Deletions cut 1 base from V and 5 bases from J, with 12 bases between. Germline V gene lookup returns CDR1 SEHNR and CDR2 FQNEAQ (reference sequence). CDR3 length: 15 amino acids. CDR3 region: CASSLVGGTDQPQHF. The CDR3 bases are TGTGCCAGCAGCTTAGTTGGGGGGACTGATCAGCCCCAGCATTTT.

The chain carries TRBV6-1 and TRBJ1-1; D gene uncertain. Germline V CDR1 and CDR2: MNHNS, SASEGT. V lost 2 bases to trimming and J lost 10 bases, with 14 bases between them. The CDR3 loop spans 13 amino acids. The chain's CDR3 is CASSEFPSQAAFF. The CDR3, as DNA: TGTGCCAGCAGTGAATTCCCCAGCCAGGCAGCTTTCTTT.